This TCR beta chain is from a study of blood T cell repertoires in COVID-19. Study-level background: T cells, B-cell-depleted T cells, or PBMCs supplied cDNA or gDNA.

Trimming left V 11 bases short and J 0 bases short, with 16 bases between. The CDR3 is made up of 15 amino acids. From germline, CDR1 is ENHRY and CDR2 SYGVKD. This clone was observed once. Assay used: immunoSEQ multiplex PCR; TCRdb lists only in-frame clones, some missing. The sample records tens of thousands of clones, around 86% being singletons. Sample: peripheral blood. The receptor was derived from a man in his forties with COVID-19, enrolled during active disease. The chain couples TRBV10-3 to TRBJ1-4, with TRBD1 as a possible D gene (5 bases). DNA of the CDR3: TGTGCCTCTCAGCCGGGGGGGGCAACTAATGAAAAACTGTTTTTT. Protein: CASQPGGATNEKLFF.